One and the same sample provided the 31 T cell receptor beta chains below, sequenced in a study of tissue T cells after allogeneic stem cell transplantation (dated by TCRdb to 2022 to 2024). The library was generated by the immunoSEQ multiplex PCR assay. Drawn from immuneACCESS, this table holds only the in-frame rearrangements with V and J called that TCRdb kept. Clones are partly lost; checked studies trace under half to an unresolved V gene and leave the rest unexplained. This sample has tens of thousands of clones in its table, and 85% to 90% of those were observed once. Less than 4% of the sample is in the top ten clones. The sample's time point label is to be understood as: recipient (host-origin) PBMCs collected before allo-HCT. Material: blood, obtained before transplantation. These receptors were taken from a woman aged 18-49 years who later had graft-versus-host disease after an allogeneic stem cell transplant.

The CDR3 sequence: CASSQQGSLNYGYTF. The CDR3 DNA follows: TGTGCCAGCAGCCAACAGGGGTCCCTTAACTATGGCTACACCTTC. The rearrangement joins TRBV2 to TRBJ1-2; 7 bases agree with TRBD1. Germline CDR1 is SNHLY and CDR2 is FYNNEI. The CDR3 is 15 amino acids. V lost 6 bases to trimming and J lost 1 base; unmatched junction nucleotides: 8.

In this sample, this clone turned up once. This rearrangement joins TRBV5-4 to TRBJ1-6; D unclear. V was shortened by 1 base and J by 7 bases, with 18 bases between the two germline ends. CDR1 SGHNT and CDR2 YYREEE come from the germline V gene (reference sequence). The CDR3 is 17 residues long. CDR3 in amino acids: CASSLTNLVLINSPLHF. CDR3 DNA sequence: TGTGCCAGCAGCTTGACCAACCTCGTTCTGATAAATTCACCCCTCCACTTT.

The chain joins TRBV6-2 or TRBV6-3 to TRBJ1-2; D is perhaps TRBD1 (5 bases). The V gene's germline CDR1 is MNHEY and CDR2 SVGEGT. V lost 5 bases, J lost 13 bases, and 17 bases lay in between. This CDR3 has 12 amino acids. The chain's CDR3 is CASSKPGLTGTF. The CDR3 DNA sequence: TGTGCCAGCAGTAAACCGGGACTGACGGGCACCTTC.

The rearrangement joins TRBV19 to TRBJ2-1; maybe TRBD1 (6 bases). The CDR3 spans 17 residues. Germline CDR1 reads LNHDA; CDR2 reads SQIVND (reference sequence). With 7 bases removed from V and 3 bases from J, the gap between germline ends came to 22 bases. The CDR3 spells CASTFGAGQGFYNEQFF. In DNA form, the CDR3 reads TGTGCCAGTACCTTCGGAGCCGGGCAGGGGTTCTACAATGAGCAGTTCTTC.

The V call is TRBV3-1 (or the pseudogene TRBV3-2), the J call TRBJ2-1; TRBD2 might be the D (5 bases). V shed 0 bases and J shed 5 bases, with 17 bases lying between them. Germline CDR1 and CDR2: LGHDT and YNNKEL (reference sequence). The CDR3 contains 17 residues. CDR3 sequence: CASSQETVRTADNEQFF. CDR3 nucleotide sequence: TGTGCCAGCAGCCAAGAAACGGTACGGACTGCGGACAATGAGCAGTTCTTC.

This chain connects TRBV7-2 to TRBJ2-7; no definite D call. Germline CDR1 is SGHTA and CDR2 is FQGNSA. The CDR3 loop spans 14 amino acids. With 1 base removed from V and 4 bases from J, the gap between germline ends came to 11 bases. CDR3 sequence: CASSLGFRVYEQYF. In DNA form, the CDR3 reads TGTGCCAGCAGCTTAGGTTTTCGGGTTTACGAGCAGTACTTC.

This clone was seen just once. V gene TRBV5-5 combines with J gene TRBJ2-4; unclear D gene. The length of the CDR3 is 17 residues. The V and J ends lost 4 bases and 5 bases respectively, with 22 bases between them. The germline CDR1 and CDR2 sequences are SGHKS and YYEKEE (reference sequence). As DNA, the CDR3 is TGTGCCAGCAGCAAAGCACGTTTTACCCAGGCGCAAAACATTCAGTACTTC. Amino acid sequence: CASSKARFTQAQNIQYF. The full variable domain, rest sourced from reference TRBV5-5 and TRBJ2-4, is DAGVTQSPTHLIKTRGQQVTLRCSPISGHKSVSWYQQVLGQGPQFIFQYYEKEERGRGNFPDRFSARQFPNYSSELNVNALLLGDSALYLCASSKARFTQAQNIQYFGAGTRLSVL.

This clone was recorded once. The V and J genes are TRBV19 and TRBJ2-3; TRBD2 is a possible D gene (5 bases). There are 14 residues in the CDR3. Germline V gene data show CDR1 as LNHDA and CDR2 as SQIVND (reference sequence). V lost 5 bases and J 1 base, leaving 10 bases between the germline ends. This chain's CDR3 is CASSLERRTDTQYF. Here the CDR3 DNA reads TGTGCCAGTAGTCTCGAGCGGCGCACAGATACGCAGTATTTT.

The gene calls are TRBV5-8 and TRBJ1-6; no definite D call. The CDR3 has 14 residues. Germline V gene lookup returns CDR1 SGHTS and CDR2 YDEGEE. The V and J ends lost 4 bases and 6 bases respectively, with 11 bases between them. CDR3 in DNA: TGTGCCAGCAGCCCGGGGAGGCTTAATTCACCCCTCCACTTT. Translating it yields CASSPGRLNSPLHF. Using reference TRBV5-8 and TRBJ1-6 for the parts outside the CDR3, the full variable domain is EAGVTQSPTHLIKTRGQQATLRCSPISGHTSVYWYQQALGLGLQFLLWYDEGEERNRGNFPPRFSGRQFPNYSSELNVNALELEDSALYLCASSPGRLNSPLHFGNGTRLTVT.

This rearrangement joins TRBV7-9 to TRBJ2-1, with 12 positions matching TRBD1. This CDR3 region has 18 residues. After removal of 2 bases from V and 1 base from J, the junction contained 6 bases not matched to a gene. Germline V gene lookup returns CDR1 SEHNR and CDR2 FQNEAQ (reference sequence). As DNA, the CDR3 is TGTGCCAGCAGCTTACCGGGACAGGGGGCAAGGTCCTACAATGAGCAGTTCTTC. Its protein product is CASSLPGQGARSYNEQFF.

The chain combines TRBV6-4 with TRBJ2-7; maybe TRBD2 (6 bases). V lost 0 bases and J 0 bases, leaving 9 bases between the germline ends. In germline, CDR1 is MRHNA, CDR2 SNTAGT. The length of the CDR3 is 15 residues. CDR3 amino acids: CASSDSAGSSYEQYF. The CDR3 DNA is TGTGCCAGCAGTGACTCGGCGGGGAGCTCCTACGAGCAGTACTTC.

The chain joins TRBV5-1 to TRBJ2-2, with 11 bases matching TRBD2. Germline V gene lookup returns CDR1 SGHRS and CDR2 YFSETQ. This CDR3 is built from 15 residues. J lost 6 bases, V lost 2 bases, and 3 bases had no gene match. CDR3 coding DNA: TGCGCCAGCAGCTTACTAGCGGGAGACTCCGGGGAGCTGTTTTTT. It specifies CASSLLAGDSGELFF.

This chain joins TRBV20-1 and TRBJ2-1, with 13 bases lining up with TRBD2. This CDR3 spans 16 amino acids. V lost 3 bases, J lost 6 bases, and 8 bases stayed unmatched. Germline V CDR1 and CDR2: DFQATT, SNEGSKA (reference sequence). CDR3: CSASLRTSGSLNEQFF. The CDR3 bases are TGCAGTGCTAGTCTCCGGACTAGCGGGAGCCTCAATGAGCAGTTCTTC.

V is TRBV7-2 and J is TRBJ2-7, with 10 positions matching TRBD2. With 2 bases clipped from V and 4 bases from J, the junction kept 5 bases outside the gene matches. This CDR3 region has 15 residues. Germline loops: CDR1 SGHTA, CDR2 FQGNSA. CDR3 in DNA: TGTGCCAGCAGCTTATCTAGCGGGGGACGGTACGAGCAGTACTTC. Translation gives CASSLSSGGRYEQYF.

This clone was found once. The CDR3 loop reads CASSVAEPDNEQFF. Written as DNA, the CDR3 is TGTGCCAGCAGCGTAGCTGAGCCCGACAATGAGCAGTTCTTC. The J gene is TRBJ2-1, the V gene TRBV9, with D uncertain. The germline gives CDR1 SGDLS, CDR2 YYNGEE. Trimming left V 0 bases short and J 5 bases short, with 9 bases between. This CDR3 comprises 14 residues.

This chain connects TRBV7-9 to TRBJ1-3; D unresolved. CDR1 and CDR2 (germline): SEHNR, FQNEAQ (reference sequence). The CDR3 covers 12 residues. V shed 5 bases and J shed 4 bases, with 6 bases lying between them. CDR3 nucleotides: TGTGCCAGCAGCATAGGGGGAAACACCATATATTTT. Encoded protein: CASSIGGNTIYF.

The chain joins TRBV20-1 to TRBJ1-2; the D gene is possibly TRBD1 (6 bases). The CDR3 covers 11 residues. Germline values: CDR1 DFQATT, CDR2 SNEGSKA (reference sequence). V was pared by 7 bases and J by 5 bases, with 11 bases between. The CDR3: CSGSGEYGYTF. For the CDR3, the DNA is TGCAGTGGATCAGGGGAGTATGGCTACACCTTC.

The CDR3 nucleotides read TGTGCCAGCAGTTTTTGGGGAATCGGCAATCAGCCCCAGCATTTT. Translation: CASSFWGIGNQPQHF. This chain joins TRBV28 and TRBJ1-5; D not resolved. Per germline, CDR1 MDHEN and CDR2 SYDVKM. The V gene lost 3 bases and the J gene lost 2 bases, with 11 bases spanning the gap. The CDR3 runs 15 residues.

The V call is TRBV28, the J call TRBJ2-7; D might be TRBD2 (5 bases). Trimming took off 4 bases at V and 2 bases at J, with 15 bases between the two ends. This CDR3 is built from 15 residues. The germline V gene has CDR1 MDHEN and CDR2 SYDVKM. The CDR3 sequence is CASSSRGRFPYEQYF. The CDR3 DNA reads TGTGCCAGCAGTTCGCGAGGGAGATTCCCCTACGAGCAGTACTTC.

The rearrangement joins TRBV18 to TRBJ2-7, with D tentatively TRBD1 (5 bases). Trimming stripped 5 bases from V and 1 base from J, with 12 bases between. This CDR3 comprises 14 residues. Germline loops: CDR1 KGHSH, CDR2 LQKENI. DNA of the CDR3: TGTGCCAGCTCAACAACGACAGTTTCCTACGAGCAGTACTTC. Encoded protein: CASSTTTVSYEQYF.

The chain carries TRBV6-4 and TRBJ2-2; D gene ambiguous. Germline CDR1 reads MRHNA; CDR2 reads SNTAGT. The CDR3 is 14 residues long. V was pared by 6 bases and J by 4 bases, with 12 bases between. The CDR3 DNA sequence: TGTGCCAGCAGCGAAAAGCCGGCCACCGGGGAGCTGTTTTTT. This encodes CASSEKPATGELFF.

The CDR3 DNA follows: TGCGCCAGCAGCCAAGACCCGGGGCTTGGCGGCACTGAAGCTTTCTTT. Its translation: CASSQDPGLGGTEAFF. The chain joins TRBV4-1 to TRBJ1-1, with a possible D match to TRBD1 (5 bases). V lost 0 bases, J lost 4 bases, and 15 bases lay in between. The CDR3 has 16 residues. Germline V gives CDR1 MGHRA, CDR2 YSYEKL.

DNA of the CDR3: TGTGCCAGCACCCGGGATAGCGGCAACACCGGGGAGCTGTTTTTT. Encoded protein: CASTRDSGNTGELFF. The chain links TRBV7-9 to TRBJ2-2; TRBD2 might be the D (6 bases). V lost 7 bases to trimming and J lost 2 bases, with 14 bases between them. Germline CDR1 reads SEHNR; CDR2 reads FQNEAQ (reference sequence). The CDR3 sequence is 15 residues long.

The rearrangement links TRBV6-1 to TRBJ2-3; 9 bases fit TRBD2. Losses at the gene ends were 0 bases for V and 4 bases for J; bases not matched to a gene: 2. Germline V gene data show CDR1 as MNHNS and CDR2 as SASEGT. CDR3 size: 15 residues. The CDR3 nucleotides read TGTGCCAGCAGTGAAGCTAGCGGGAGCGCAGATACGCAGTATTTT. Amino acids: CASSEASGSADTQYF.

A word on this clone: This same CDR3 is encoded by further DNA sequences in the sample. The V gene is TRBV27, the J gene TRBJ1-1; D perhaps matches TRBD1 (5 bases). The CDR3 has 14 amino acids. Germline lookup yields CDR1 MNHEY and CDR2 SMNVEV (reference sequence). V lost 5 bases, J lost 0 bases, and 10 bases lay in between. CDR3 region: CASSLGTVNTEAFF. The DNA of the CDR3 is TGTGCCAGCAGTCTCGGGACGGTGAACACTGAAGCTTTCTTT.

The rearrangement uses TRBV4-3 and TRBJ2-7; D gene uncertain. In germline, CDR1 is LGHNA, CDR2 YSLEER. This CDR3 has 14 amino acids. The germline V and J ends were trimmed by 0 bases and 2 bases, with 8 bases remaining between them. The CDR3 spells CASSQETGTYEQYF. CDR3 bases: TGCGCCAGCAGCCAAGAGACCGGAACCTACGAGCAGTACTTC.

The V and J genes are TRBV6-2 or TRBV6-3 and TRBJ2-1, with no clear D. Between the trimmed V and J ends, which lost 5 bases and 3 bases, there was a span of 8 bases. CDR1 and CDR2 (germline): MNHEY, SVGEGT. The CDR3 is 13 amino acids. This CDR3 is CASSQGVYNEQFF. DNA of the CDR3: TGTGCCAGCAGTCAAGGCGTCTACAATGAGCAGTTCTTC.

The chain links TRBV30 to TRBJ2-1; 11 bases match TRBD2. The germline V gene has CDR1 GTSNPN and CDR2 SVGIG (reference sequence). J lost 5 bases, V lost 4 bases, and 7 bases had no gene match. This CDR3 comprises 15 residues. CDR3 coding DNA: TGTGCCTGGAACTCACCGGGACTAGCGGACAATGAGCAGTTCTTC. As protein: CAWNSPGLADNEQFF.

The chain carries TRBV11-3 and TRBJ2-1; TRBD2 is a possible D gene (7 bases). The CDR3 has 17 amino acids. Germline V gives CDR1 SGHNT, CDR2 YENEEA. V was pared by 2 bases and J by 5 bases, with 19 bases between. Here the CDR3 reads CASSLIGGGRLDNEQFF. The CDR3 region has the DNA TGTGCCAGCAGCTTAATCGGCGGGGGCCGTTTGGACAATGAGCAGTTCTTC. Variable domain in full (rest from reference TRBV11-3 and TRBJ2-1): EAGVVQSPRYKIIEKKQPVAFWCNPISGHNTLYWYLQNLGQGPELLIRYENEEAVDDSQLPKDRFSAERLKGVDSTLKIQPAELGDSAVYLCASSLIGGGRLDNEQFFGPGTRLTVL.

The chain uses TRBV16 and TRBJ1-5; D gene ambiguous. The CDR3 is made up of 16 amino acids. The germline V gene has CDR1 KGHSY and CDR2 FQNENV. Trimming pared 2 bases from V and 3 bases from J, leaving 14 bases between. CDR3 bases: TGTGCCAGCAGCCAAGGGGTATTAAGGATCAATCAGCCCCAGCATTTT. Translation: CASSQGVLRINQPQHF.

V and J are TRBV10-3 and TRBJ2-3; D may be TRBD1 (6 bases). CDR3 length: 14 amino acids. The V and J ends lost 4 bases and 0 bases respectively, with 8 bases between them. CDR1 ENHRY and CDR2 SYGVKD come from the germline V gene. CDR3 sequence: CAISVGASTDTQYF. The DNA for the CDR3 is TGTGCCATCAGTGTGGGGGCTAGCACAGATACGCAGTATTTT.